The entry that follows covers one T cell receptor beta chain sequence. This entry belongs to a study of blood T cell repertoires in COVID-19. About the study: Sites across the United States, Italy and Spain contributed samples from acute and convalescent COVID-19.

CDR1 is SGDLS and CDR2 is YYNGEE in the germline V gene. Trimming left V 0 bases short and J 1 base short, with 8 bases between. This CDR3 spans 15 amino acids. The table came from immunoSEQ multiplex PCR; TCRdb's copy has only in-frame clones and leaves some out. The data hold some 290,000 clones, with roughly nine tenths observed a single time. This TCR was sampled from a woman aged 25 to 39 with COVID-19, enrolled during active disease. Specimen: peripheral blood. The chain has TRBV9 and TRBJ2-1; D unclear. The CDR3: CASSVGRLSYNEQFF. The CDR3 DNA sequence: TGTGCCAGCAGCGTAGGGCGGCTGTCCTACAATGAGCAGTTCTTC. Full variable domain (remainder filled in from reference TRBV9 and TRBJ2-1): DSGVTQTPKHLITATGQRVTLRCSPRSGDLSVYWYQQSLDQGLQFLIQYYNGEERAKGNILERFSAQQFPDLHSELNLSSLELGDSALYFCASSVGRLSYNEQFFGPGTRLTVL.